These 12 T cell receptor beta chains were sequenced from one sample in a study of blood T cells in healthy people across ages. A J-beta primer mix and a sample-barcoded 5' primer were used in a second PCR of roughly 6 to 11 cycles. MiXCR, run by TCRdb on the 5' RACE reads, gives a single entry per CDR3 protein. The sample includes about 1.4 million distinct CDR3 sequences, roughly 60% of them seen just once. The source material was blood. The receptors were sampled from a man aged 18 to 29 in good health.

J is TRBJ2-7 and V is TRBV2; possibly TRBD2 for D (6 bases). CDR1 is SNHLY and CDR2 is FYNNEI in the germline V gene. The CDR3 sequence is 13 residues long. V lost 8 bases and J 4 bases, leaving 15 bases between the germline ends. The DNA of the CDR3 is TGTGCCAGCGGGGGGATCAATAATTACGAGCAGTACTTC. As protein: CASGGINNYEQYF.

This clonotype appeared a few times. The chain couples TRBV24-1 to TRBJ2-1, with D perhaps assigned TRBD1 or TRBD2 (5 bases each). From germline, CDR1 is KGHDR and CDR2 SFDVKD. The V and J ends lost 2 bases and 9 bases respectively, with 7 bases between them. The CDR3 has 12 amino acids. The CDR3 coding sequence is TGTGCCACCAGTGATTCCGGGACTGAGCAGTTCTTC. Protein: CATSDSGTEQFF.

The CDR3 region has the DNA TGTGCCAGCAGTGAATCCCTAGCGGGAGTTATCTCCTACGAGCAGTACTTC. It yields the protein CASSESLAGVISYEQYF. The rearrangement links TRBV2 to TRBJ2-7, with TRBD2 matching over 10 bases. Germline assignment: CDR1 SNHLY and CDR2 FYNNEI. Losses at the gene ends were 2 bases for V and 0 bases for J; bases not matched to a gene: 7. The CDR3 loop spans 17 amino acids.

The chain is built from TRBV7-9 and TRBJ1-5; D perhaps matches TRBD1 (6 bases). The V end was cut by 3 bases, the J end by 2 bases, with 11 bases between. Germline V gives CDR1 SEHNR, CDR2 FQNEAQ (reference sequence). This CDR3 has 15 residues. The CDR3 coding sequence is TGTGCCAGCAGCTTTGCAGGGGAGGGCAATCAGCCCCAGCATTTT. Encoded protein: CASSFAGEGNQPQHF.

In its sample, this clonotype was seen a few times. The V call is TRBV10-3, the J call TRBJ1-2; D perhaps matches TRBD1 (5 bases). CDR3 length equals 16 residues. The germline CDR1 and CDR2 sequences are ENHRY and SYGVKD. V shed 2 bases and J shed 5 bases, with 18 bases lying between them. CDR3 in DNA: TGTGCCATCAGTGAGATGCGGGGGTCACAGGATTATGGCTACACCTTC. Residues: CAISEMRGSQDYGYTF.

The table lists this clonotype with a few counts. The V gene is TRBV12-3 or TRBV12-4, the J gene TRBJ2-4, with TRBD2 as a possible D gene (6 bases). The CDR3 is made up of 14 amino acids. V lost 5 bases to trimming and J lost 7 bases, with 15 bases between them. The CDR3 protein is CASSHSGEENIQYF. CDR3 coding DNA: TGTGCCAGCAGTCATTCCGGGGAGGAGAACATTCAGTACTTC.

With regard to this clonotype: One end of the junction does not line up with germline, which may come from a read error. The chain recombines TRBV10-3 with TRBJ2-3; 11 nucleotides align to TRBD2. The germline V gene has CDR1 ENHRY and CDR2 SYGVKD. CDR3 length: 15 amino acids. CDR3 loop: CAISIAGGTTDTQNF. The CDR3 DNA follows: TGTGCCATCAGCATAGCGGGGGGGACCACAGATACGCAGAATTTT.

Concerning this clonotype itself: At one of its ends the junction is not consistent with the germline gene, which may arise from a read error. As DNA, the CDR3 is TGCGCCAGTAGTGAGCCCGGGGGTGGGAGAGTGAAGTTCTTC. Its translation is CASSEPGGGRVKFF. V is TRBV10-2 and J is TRBJ2-1, with D possibly TRBD2 on 6 matching bases. Germline CDR1 is WSHSY and CDR2 is SAAADI. The CDR3 has 14 residues.

This clonotype was seen only once. This chain uses TRBV7-9 with TRBJ1-2, with TRBD1 matching 12 bases. J gave up 7 bases and V 5 bases, and 8 bases lay outside the gene matches. Germline V gives CDR1 SEHNR, CDR2 FQNEAQ (reference sequence). There are 15 residues in the CDR3. DNA for the CDR3: TGTGCCAGCAGCGTAGGGGGACAGGGGGCGCGTGGCTACACCTTC. Translating gives CASSVGGQGARGYTF.

The chain is built from TRBV29-1 and TRBJ1-1; the match to TRBD1 covers 7 bases. Trimming removed 6 bases from V and 1 base from J; junction bases left unmatched: 8. This CDR3 is built from 14 residues. CDR1 and CDR2 (germline): SQVTM, ANQGSEA. CDR3 bases: TGCAGCGTGGGGAAGGGGGCGGCGAACACTGAAGCTTTCTTT. Translated, it gives CSVGKGAANTEAFF.

This chain joins TRBV7-8 and TRBJ1-4, with 7 bases matching TRBD1. Germline CDR1 and CDR2: SGHVS and FQNEAQ. The CDR3 loop spans 16 amino acids. Trimming cost V 4 bases and J 10 bases; bases outside gene matches: 15. In DNA form, the CDR3 reads TGTGCCAGCAGCTGGGCCACAGGGGAGGCCGCGGTAAAACTGTTTTTT. Encoded protein: CASSWATGEAAVKLFF.

V usage is TRBV20-1 and J usage is TRBJ2-7, with D possibly matching TRBD1 (6 bases). V was trimmed by 0 bases and J by 4 bases, leaving 16 bases between them. The CDR3 runs 15 residues. Germline-derived CDR1 and CDR2 are DFQATT and SNEGSKA (reference sequence). As DNA, the CDR3 is TGCAGTGCTAGAGATCAGAGGACAGACCCTTACGAGCAGTACTTC. The encoded protein is CSARDQRTDPYEQYF.